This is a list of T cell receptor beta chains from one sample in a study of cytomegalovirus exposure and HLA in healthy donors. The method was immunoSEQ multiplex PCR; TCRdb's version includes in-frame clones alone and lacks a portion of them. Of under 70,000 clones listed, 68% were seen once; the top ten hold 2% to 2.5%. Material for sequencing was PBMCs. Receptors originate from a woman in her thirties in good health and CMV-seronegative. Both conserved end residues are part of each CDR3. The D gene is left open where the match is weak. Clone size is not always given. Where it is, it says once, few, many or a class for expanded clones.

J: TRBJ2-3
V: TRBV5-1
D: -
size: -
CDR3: CASSVRDTRTDTQYF
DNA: TGCGCCAGCAGCGTCAGGGACACCCGCACAGATACGCAGTATTTT

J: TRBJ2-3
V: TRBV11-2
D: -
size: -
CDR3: CASSLEASHRYGQYF
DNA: TGTGCCAGCAGCTTAGAAGCCTCACACAGATATGGGCAGTATTTT

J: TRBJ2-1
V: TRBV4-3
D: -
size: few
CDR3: CASSQGSRVDGEQFF
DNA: TGCGCCAGCAGCCAGGGTAGCAGGGTAGACGGTGAGCAGTTCTTC

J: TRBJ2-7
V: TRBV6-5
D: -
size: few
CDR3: CASSPGGSSYEQYF
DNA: TGTGCCAGCAGCCCAGGGGGGAGCTCCTACGAGCAGTACTTC

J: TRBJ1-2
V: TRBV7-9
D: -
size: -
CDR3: CASSLGWGGYTF
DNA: TGTGCCAGCAGCTTAGGCTGGGGCGGCTACACCTTC

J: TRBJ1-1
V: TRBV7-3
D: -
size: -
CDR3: CASSLNAGLTEAFF
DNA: TGTGCCAGCAGCTTAAACGCAGGGTTGACTGAAGCTTTCTTT

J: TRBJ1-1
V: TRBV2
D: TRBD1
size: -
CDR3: CASKQGATPNTEAFF
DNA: TGTGCCAGCAAACAGGGGGCGACCCCGAACACTGAAGCTTTCTTT

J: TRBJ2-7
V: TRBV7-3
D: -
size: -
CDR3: CASRSCEQYF
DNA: TGTGCCAGCAGATCTTGCGAGCAGTACTTC

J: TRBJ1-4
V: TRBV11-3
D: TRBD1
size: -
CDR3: CASSMGQGPAATNEKLFF
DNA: TGTGCCAGCAGCATGGGACAGGGGCCCGCAGCAACTAATGAAAAACTGTTTTTT

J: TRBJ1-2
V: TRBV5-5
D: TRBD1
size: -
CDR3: CASSLGTAYGYTF
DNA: TGTGCCAGCAGCCTCGGGACAGCCTATGGCTACACCTTC

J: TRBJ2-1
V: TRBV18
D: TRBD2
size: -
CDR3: CASSPGLAGGNNEQFF
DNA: TGTGCCAGCTCACCAGGACTAGCGGGGGGAAACAATGAGCAGTTCTTC

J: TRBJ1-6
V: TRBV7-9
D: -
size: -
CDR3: CASREEDSQNSPLHF
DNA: TGTGCCAGCAGAGAAGAGGACAGTCAAAATTCACCCCTCCACTTT

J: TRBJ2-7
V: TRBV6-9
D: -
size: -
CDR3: CASSNSKQGYKSSSYEQYF
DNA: TGTGCCAGCAGTAACTCTAAACAGGGCTATAAGTCCAGCTCCTACGAGCAGTACTTC

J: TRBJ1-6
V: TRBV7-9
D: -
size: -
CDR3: CASSLAPTGGNSPLHF
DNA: TGTGCCAGCAGCTTAGCCCCTACTGGGGGCAACTCACCCCTCCACTTT

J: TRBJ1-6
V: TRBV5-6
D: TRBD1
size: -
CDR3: CASSWEAGQGGSPLHF
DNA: TGTGCCAGCAGCTGGGAAGCGGGACAGGGAGGTTCACCCCTCCACTTT

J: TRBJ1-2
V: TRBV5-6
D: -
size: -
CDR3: CASSRGSGKDYGYTF
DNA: TGTGCCAGCAGCCGGGGGAGTGGGAAGGACTATGGCTACACCTTC

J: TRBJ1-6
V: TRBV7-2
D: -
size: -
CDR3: CASSLRGRGSPLHF
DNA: TGTGCCAGCAGCTTAAGGGGCCGGGGGTCACCCCTCCACTTT

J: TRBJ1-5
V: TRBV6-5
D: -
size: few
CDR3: CASRLAGNQPQHF
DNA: TGTGCCAGCAGGCTAGCGGGCAATCAGCCCCAGCATTTT